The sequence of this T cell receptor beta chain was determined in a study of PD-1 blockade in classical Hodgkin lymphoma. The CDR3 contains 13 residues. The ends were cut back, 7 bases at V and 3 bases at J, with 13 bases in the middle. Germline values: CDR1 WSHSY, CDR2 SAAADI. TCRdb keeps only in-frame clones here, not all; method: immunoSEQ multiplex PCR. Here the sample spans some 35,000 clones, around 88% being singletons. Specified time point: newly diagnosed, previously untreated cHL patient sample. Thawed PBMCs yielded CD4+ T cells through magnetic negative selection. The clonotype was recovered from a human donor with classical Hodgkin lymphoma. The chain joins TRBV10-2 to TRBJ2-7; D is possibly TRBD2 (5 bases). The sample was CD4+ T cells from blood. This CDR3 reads CASTTYAGYEQYF. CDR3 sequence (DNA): TGCGCCAGCACCACCTACGCGGGCTACGAGCAGTACTTC.